These 19 T cell receptor beta chains originate from one sample sequenced in a study of cytomegalovirus exposure and HLA in healthy donors. A multiplex PCR was run with 60 Vbeta primers and 13 Jbeta primers. Sequencing was performed with immunoSEQ multiplex PCR; in TCRdb, only in-frame clones are kept and a portion is missing. The top ten clones hold about 1.8% of a sample with about 140,000 clones, about three fifths of them seen once. The sample was PBMCs. These receptors were taken from a male donor in good health and CMV-seronegative.

V usage is TRBV5-6 and J usage is TRBJ2-1, with a tentative D call TRBD1 (5 bases). The CDR3 has 15 amino acids. In germline, CDR1 is SGHDT, CDR2 YYEEEE. V was cut by 1 base and J by 10 bases, with 18 bases left in between. For the CDR3, the DNA is TGTGCCAGCAGCTTGACGCCAGGGCCTGGGCTCGAGCAGTTCTTC. This codes for CASSLTPGPGLEQFF.

The chain carries TRBV2 and TRBJ1-6; 8 positions agree with TRBD1. V dropped 0 bases and J dropped 7; count of bases not matched to a gene: 5. The CDR3 extends over 16 amino acids. The V gene's germline CDR1 is SNHLY and CDR2 FYNNEI. The CDR3 bases are TGTGCCAGCAGTGAAGCCGGGACAGGACCCAATTCACCCCTCCACTTT. Amino acid sequence: CASSEAGTGPNSPLHF.

The genes are TRBV4-3 and TRBJ2-3; tentative D call: TRBD2 (5 bases). Per germline, CDR1 LGHNA and CDR2 YSLEER. Trimming removed 1 base from V and 1 base from J, with 12 bases in between. The CDR3 runs to 16 residues. CDR3 sequence reads: CASSQGTGRGTDTQYF. The CDR3 DNA follows: TGCGCCAGCAGCCAAGGGACTGGTAGGGGCACAGATACGCAGTATTTT.

The chain links TRBV7-3 to TRBJ2-7; 9 bases fit TRBD1. The CDR3 is 15 residues long. The junction had 8 bases not matched to a gene; V was cut back by 5 bases and J by 3 bases. CDR1 and CDR2 (germline): SGHTA, FQGTGA. The CDR3 reads CASSTTGTGIYEQYF. CDR3 DNA sequence: TGTGCCAGCAGCACAACCGGGACAGGGATCTACGAGCAGTACTTC. The complete variable domain, with remaining parts taken from reference TRBV7-3 and TRBJ2-7, reads GAGVSQTPSNKVTEKGKYVELRCDPISGHTALYWYRQSLGQGPEFLIYFQGTGAADDSGLPNDRFFAVRPEGSVSTLKIQRTERGDSAVYLCASSTTGTGIYEQYFGPGTRLTVT.

This clone was picked up a small number of times. The V call is TRBV5-6, the J call TRBJ1-5; tentative D call: TRBD1 (6 bases). V was clipped by 2 bases and J by 5 bases, with 14 bases between them. Germline-derived CDR1 and CDR2 are SGHDT and YYEEEE. The CDR3 runs 15 residues. The CDR3 spells CASSFWTERDQPQHF. CDR3 DNA sequence: TGTGCCAGCAGCTTCTGGACAGAACGGGATCAGCCCCAGCATTTT.

This chain joins TRBV7-9 and TRBJ1-2; D remains unclear. The CDR3 totals 12 residues. Germline CDR1 reads SEHNR; CDR2 reads FQNEAQ (reference sequence). V lost 1 base and J lost 4, with 4 bases in between. For the CDR3, the DNA is TGTGCCAGCAGCTTAGGAGGCTATGGCTACACCTTC. This encodes CASSLGGYGYTF.

Comment on this clone: At one of its ends the junction is not consistent with the germline gene, which may arise from a read error. The identical CDR3 is also encoded by other nucleotide sequences in the sample. The chain couples TRBV2 to TRBJ1-1; TRBD1 is a possible D gene (5 bases). Germline V gives CDR1 SNHLY, CDR2 FYNNEI. This CDR3 has 12 amino acids. In nucleotides, the CDR3 is TGTGCCGCCAGGGTTTCGGGCACTGAAGCCTTCTTT. As protein: CAARVSGTEAFF. The full variable domain, completed using reference TRBV2 and TRBJ1-1, is EPEVTQTPSHQVTQMGQEVILRCVPISNHLYFYWYRQILGQKVEFLVSFYNNEISEKSEIFDDQFSVERPDGSNFTLKIRSTKLEDSAMYFCAARVSGTEAFFGQGTRLTVV.

The chain carries TRBV10-3 and TRBJ2-3, with 7 bases aligning to TRBD2. The germline gives CDR1 ENHRY, CDR2 SYGVKD. The trim removed 7 bases at V and 0 bases at J, leaving 4 bases unmatched. The CDR3 length is 14 residues. Here the CDR3 DNA reads TGTGCCATCAATGCGGGGGTTAGCACAGATACGCAGTATTTT. Translating gives CAINAGVSTDTQYF.

The chain joins TRBV5-4 to TRBJ2-2, with D possibly matching TRBD2 (7 bases). Germline loops: CDR1 SGHNT, CDR2 YYREEE (reference sequence). The V end lost 0 bases, the J end lost 4 bases, and 13 bases lay between the germline ends. This CDR3 comprises 16 residues. CDR3: CASSLAGGGGTGELFF. The CDR3 DNA sequence: TGTGCCAGCAGCTTGGCCGGGGGCGGGGGCACCGGGGAGCTGTTTTTT.

This sequence joins TRBV1 and TRBJ1-6; TRBD1, the table's D call, lacks a check against the DNA. TRBV1 is annotated as a pseudogene. The CDR3 spans 21 residues. CDR3 DNA sequence: TGCACCGGGAAATGGACAGAAATTCACATGACCCCGAGCTCCTATAATTCACCCCTCCACTTT. Its protein product is CTGKWTEIHMTPSSYNSPLHF.

V and J are TRBV5-6 and TRBJ2-3; 8 nucleotides match TRBD2. This CDR3 contains 16 residues. Trimming cost V 2 bases and J 0 bases; bases outside gene matches: 5. The germline gives CDR1 SGHDT, CDR2 YYEEEE. The CDR3 reads CASSFPGLDSTDTQYF. The CDR3 DNA sequence: TGTGCCAGCAGCTTTCCGGGACTAGACAGCACAGATACGCAGTATTTT.

This clone turned up a few times. One junction end disagrees with the germline gene, perhaps due to a read error. V gene TRBV6-5 combines with J gene TRBJ1-2; 10 nucleotides align to TRBD1. This CDR3 spans 13 amino acids. Germline V CDR1 and CDR2: MNHEY, SVGAGI. In nucleotides, the CDR3 is TGTGCCAGCAAGGGACAGGGGAACTATGGCTACCCCTTC. This codes for CASKGQGNYGYPF.

The genes are TRBV5-5 and TRBJ2-5; D is undetermined. Between the trimmed V and J ends, which lost 4 bases and 5 bases, there was a span of 15 bases. CDR3 length: 14 amino acids. Germline CDR1 and CDR2: SGHKS and YYEKEE (reference sequence). This CDR3 is CASSLGISEETQYF. The CDR3 DNA sequence: TGTGCCAGCAGCCTGGGGATATCGGAGGAGACCCAGTACTTC.

The J gene is TRBJ2-3, the V gene TRBV29-1; D gene uncertain. V shed 3 bases and J shed 5 bases, with 6 bases lying between them. Germline V CDR1 and CDR2: SQVTM, ANQGSEA. This CDR3 is 11 amino acids long. The CDR3 protein is CSVDPQDTQYF. For the CDR3, the DNA is TGCAGCGTTGATCCCCAAGATACGCAGTATTTT.

This rearrangement joins TRBV9 to TRBJ1-3; D unresolved. In germline, CDR1 is SGDLS, CDR2 YYNGEE. Trimming took 3 bases from V and 3 from J, leaving 13 bases between them. CDR3 length: 15 amino acids. The CDR3 spells CASSGLYGIGNTIYF. The CDR3 DNA reads TGTGCCAGCAGCGGCCTGTACGGTATTGGAAACACCATATATTTT.

The chain joins TRBV2 to TRBJ2-5, with D perhaps TRBD2 (5 bases). The CDR3 length is 15 residues. In germline, CDR1 is SNHLY, CDR2 FYNNEI. Trimming left V 3 bases short and J 4 bases short, with 15 bases between. The CDR3 bases are TGTGCCAGCAGTGACCCCCTTACTGCGGGAGAGACCCAGTACTTC. Translating it yields CASSDPLTAGETQYF.

V gene TRBV5-1 combines with J gene TRBJ1-1; D gene unclear. Germline V gives CDR1 SGHRS, CDR2 YFSETQ. Trimming pared 4 bases from V and 4 bases from J, leaving 14 bases between. The CDR3 loop spans 14 amino acids. The CDR3: CASSHYEGATEAFF. CDR3 nucleotide sequence: TGCGCCAGCAGCCATTACGAGGGTGCCACTGAAGCTTTCTTT.

The rearrangement uses TRBV10-1 and TRBJ2-2, with 8 bases aligning to TRBD1. This CDR3 has 13 amino acids. Germline values: CDR1 WNHNN, CDR2 SYGVQD (reference sequence). The trim removed 6 bases at V and 10 bases at J, leaving 7 bases unmatched. In DNA form, the CDR3 reads TGCGCCAGCAGCGCATCAGGGGGCGCGGAGCTGTTTTTT. Protein product: CASSASGGAELFF.

The J gene is TRBJ2-1, the V gene TRBV5-4; tentative D call: TRBD2 (6 bases). Germline CDR1 is SGHNT and CDR2 is YYREEE (reference sequence). Trimming pared 2 bases from V and 0 bases from J, leaving 9 bases between. The CDR3 covers 15 residues. The CDR3 here is CASSFGGSSYNEQFF. CDR3 nucleotides: TGTGCCAGCAGCTTTGGGGGGAGCTCCTACAATGAGCAGTTCTTC.